This TCR beta chain derives from a study of T cells after yellow fever vaccination. Findings of the study overall: Weaker in magnitude, the secondary response showed a faster peak on day 5 versus 15. At under 97% for CD4 and about 91% for CD8, most primary-vaccination clones showed up again after the booster.

The table lists this clonotype with a few counts. What it binds is not known. Losses at the gene ends were 2 bases for V and 2 bases for J; bases not matched to a gene: 6. This CDR3 is 15 amino acids long. The V gene's germline CDR1 is DFQATT and CDR2 SNEGSKA (reference sequence). For TCR, cDNA came from 5'RACE template switching, which added a universal primer site and UMIs. TCRdb redid the calling of the 5' RACE reads with MiXCR, one entry per CDR3 protein. The sample contains under 400,000 distinct CDR3 sequences, about 9.9% of which appear only once. The chain has TRBV20-1 and TRBJ2-7, with 10 positions matching TRBD1. The clonotype comes from a young man who received the YFV17D yellow fever vaccine. Specimen: PBMCs, collected on the day of the first yellow fever vaccination. The CDR3 region is CSARIGQGVTYEQYF. The CDR3 DNA reads TGCAGTGCTAGAATTGGACAGGGGGTAACCTACGAGCAGTACTTC.